One TCR beta chain is described in this entry. What it binds is unknown. CDR1 and CDR2 (germline): MNHEY, SVGAGI. The germline V and J ends were trimmed by 0 bases and 0 bases, with 9 bases remaining between them. The CDR3 is 16 residues long. Everyone who donated was a Caucasian adult who lived in Nashville, Tennessee. The sample comes from a study of shared clonotypes between healthy human individuals. Notes on the study in general: What limited the represented genetic and exposure-history diversity was the small number of donors. Only blood was sampled; tissue repertoires likely differ.

Unsorted PBMCs provided DNA that was sequenced on ten immunoSEQ deep assay plates. The protocol was immunoSEQ multiplex PCR, while the TCRdb copy is restricted to in-frame clones and leaves out a portion. The sample consists of around 500,000 clones, 76% of them appearing once. The V call is TRBV6-5, the J call TRBJ1-3; D is undetermined. The sample consisted of PBMCs. The clonotype was recovered from a woman in her thirties or forties in good health. Some clones in this sample may be carry-over from other donors' samples. DNA for the CDR3: TGTGCCAGCAGTTACTCAGGAGATAACTCTGGAAACACCATATATTTT. It specifies CASSYSGDNSGNTIYF.